The 3 T cell receptor beta chains reported below all come from one sample, sequenced in a study of cytomegalovirus exposure and HLA in healthy donors. Profiled with immunoSEQ multiplex PCR; TCRdb holds only in-frame clones, not every one. The data hold roughly 200,000 clones, with about 89% observed a single time. Sequencing was carried out using PBMCs. The origin of the receptors is a man aged 25-45 years in good health and CMV-seropositive.

The chain recombines TRBV6-6 with TRBJ1-5, with D unresolved. Germline V gene data show CDR1 as MNHNY and CDR2 as SVGAGI (reference sequence). The CDR3 totals 13 residues. The V gene lost 7 bases and the J gene lost 2 bases, with 9 bases spanning the gap. The CDR3 region has the DNA TGTGCCAGCACCGGAAGTGGCAATCAGCCCCAGCATTTT. It yields the protein CASTGSGNQPQHF.

V and J are TRBV7-8 and TRBJ1-2, with a weak D call TRBD1 (6 bases). This CDR3 has 15 amino acids. Between the trimmed V and J ends, which lost 1 base and 6 bases, there was a span of 15 bases. Germline V gives CDR1 SGHVS, CDR2 FQNEAQ. CDR3 loop: CASSLGHATGNGYTF. CDR3 DNA sequence: TGTGCCAGCAGCTTAGGACACGCGACAGGAAATGGCTACACCTTC.

The chain joins TRBV18 to TRBJ1-5; D not certain. V was shortened by 4 bases and J by 0 bases, with 10 bases between the two germline ends. The CDR3 is 15 residues long. Germline V gene sequence: CDR1 KGHSH, CDR2 LQKENI. The CDR3 nucleotides are TGTGCCAGCTCACAAGGAATCGATAGCAATCAGCCCCAGCATTTT. The encoded protein is CASSQGIDSNQPQHF.